This T cell receptor (beta chain) derives from a study of blood T cell repertoires in COVID-19. CDR1 and CDR2 from the germline V gene are SNHLY and FYNNEI. The CDR3 sequence is 10 residues long. With 6 bases removed from V and 7 bases from J, the gap between germline ends came to 6 bases. Libraries were prepared by immunoSEQ multiplex PCR; TCRdb keeps only in-frame clonotypes and omits some of them. This sample has 100,000 or so clones, with over 80% found just once. The sequence came from a man in his forties or fifties with active COVID-19. Sequencing used peripheral blood. V is TRBV2 and J is TRBJ1-1, with D possibly being TRBD1 (5 bases). The DNA for the CDR3 is TGTGCCAGCAGCGACAGTGAAGCTTTCTTT. Its protein is CASSDSEAFF.